The 15 T cell receptor beta chains reported below all come from one sample, sequenced in a study of T cell changes during pregnancy in multiple sclerosis. The repertoire was sequenced with immunoSEQ multiplex PCR; TCRdb's copy has only in-frame clones and lacks some. The sample carries approximately 120,000 clones, less than 97% recorded once. The sample here was peripheral blood, taken after pregnancy. The receptors derive from a female donor with multiple sclerosis, enrolled in a pregnancy study.

The gene calls are TRBV15 and TRBJ2-7; no clear D. This CDR3 region has 13 residues. Trimming shortened V by 0 bases and J by 2 bases, and 5 bases separated the two germline ends. The germline gives CDR1 LNHNV, CDR2 YYDKDF (reference sequence). In DNA form, the CDR3 reads TGTGCCACCAGCAGAGATCTCCCCTACGAGCAGTACTTC. Protein sequence: CATSRDLPYEQYF.

The chain links TRBV27 to TRBJ2-5; 8 nucleotides agree with TRBD1. The length of the CDR3 is 15 residues. Looked up from germline, CDR1 is MNHEY and CDR2 is SMNVEV (reference sequence). V dropped 1 base and J dropped 2; count of bases not matched to a gene: 3. CDR3 protein: CASSLFQGAQETQYF. DNA for the CDR3: TGTGCCAGCAGTTTATTCCAGGGGGCTCAAGAGACCCAGTACTTC.

The J gene is TRBJ2-7, the V gene TRBV4-2; D possibly corresponds to TRBD2 (6 bases). The germline V gene encodes CDR1 LGHNA and CDR2 YNFKEQ. This CDR3 spans 14 amino acids. V was pared by 3 bases and J by 2 bases, with 11 bases between. The DNA for the CDR3 is TGTGCCAGCAGCCAGGAGGGGAGAGCCTACGAGCAGTACTTC. Its protein product is CASSQEGRAYEQYF.

The chain uses TRBV10-1 and TRBJ1-4; possibly TRBD1 for D (5 bases). Germline V gene data show CDR1 as WNHNN and CDR2 as SYGVQD (reference sequence). The CDR3 covers 16 residues. The ends were cut back, 2 bases at V and 6 bases at J, with 16 bases in the middle. CDR3 sequence: CASSESSERGYEKLFF. The DNA of the CDR3 is TGCGCCAGCAGTGAGAGTAGTGAGCGGGGCTATGAAAAACTGTTTTTT.

This chain joins TRBV19 and TRBJ2-7; perhaps TRBD2 as D (5 bases). V was clipped by 5 bases and J by 5 bases, with 13 bases between them. Germline loops: CDR1 LNHDA, CDR2 SQIVND (reference sequence). The CDR3 is made up of 13 amino acids. The DNA for the CDR3 is TGTGCCAGTAGTTCCGGACTCTCTAACGAGCAGTACTTC. Translated: CASSSGLSNEQYF.

The J gene is TRBJ2-3, the V gene TRBV4-3; maybe TRBD2 (5 bases). CDR3 size: 14 residues. V lost 1 base and J 4 bases, leaving 9 bases between the germline ends. CDR1 LGHNA and CDR2 YSLEER come from the germline V gene. CDR3 in amino acids: CASSQGLRADTQYF. The CDR3 DNA is TGCGCCAGCAGCCAAGGATTGAGGGCAGATACGCAGTATTTT.

This chain links TRBV19 with TRBJ2-1; 8 bases map to TRBD1. V gave up 3 bases and J gave up 2 bases; unmatched junction bases: 3. The CDR3 runs to 15 residues. Germline V lookup: CDR1 LNHDA, CDR2 SQIVND (reference sequence). CDR3 in DNA: TGTGCCAGTAGTATTACAGGGGGTGCCTACAATGAGCAGTTCTTC. Its translation: CASSITGGAYNEQFF.

The CDR3 DNA follows: TGTGCCAGCAGCTCCCTCAGTGGGCCACCAGAAGCTTTCTTT. This encodes CASSSLSGPPEAFF. V usage is TRBV7-9 and J usage is TRBJ1-1; unclear D gene. Trimming took off 4 bases at V and 8 bases at J, with 17 bases between the two ends. CDR1 and CDR2 (germline): SEHNR, FQNEAQ (reference sequence). The CDR3 extends over 14 amino acids.

This chain joins TRBV4-1 and TRBJ1-1; D perhaps matches TRBD1 (6 bases). The CDR3 loop spans 14 amino acids. Trimming took 1 base from V and 4 from J, leaving 10 bases between them. Germline-derived CDR1 and CDR2 are MGHRA and YSYEKL. The CDR3 coding sequence is TGCGCCAGCAGCCAAGGACAGGCCGGCACTGAAGCTTTCTTT. It specifies CASSQGQAGTEAFF.

Only a few counts were recorded for this clone. This chain links TRBV2 with TRBJ1-3; 7 positions match TRBD1. CDR1 is SNHLY and CDR2 is FYNNEI in the germline V gene. The CDR3 runs to 14 residues. The ends lost 5 bases at V and 4 bases at J; junction bases unmatched: 5. The CDR3 DNA sequence: TGTGCCAGCAGTCCGGGACAGCTCGGAAACACCATATATTTT. It is translated as CASSPGQLGNTIYF.

This chain links TRBV19 with TRBJ2-7; unclear D gene. The V gene's germline CDR1 is LNHDA and CDR2 SQIVND (reference sequence). Trimming took off 0 bases at V and 3 bases at J, with 12 bases between the two ends. The CDR3 is 15 amino acids. The CDR3 spells CASSIEIGGFYEQYF. The CDR3 region has the DNA TGTGCCAGTAGTATAGAAATAGGCGGATTCTACGAGCAGTACTTC.

The genes are TRBV11-1 and TRBJ2-1; D call uncertain. Trimming removed 5 bases at V and 6 bases at J, with 14 bases between. The CDR3 has 14 residues. Germline CDR1 reads SGHAT; CDR2 reads FQDESV (reference sequence). CDR3 protein: CASSPSYPSNEQFF. Written as DNA, the CDR3 is TGTGCCAGCAGCCCGAGTTACCCATCCAATGAGCAGTTCTTC.

V usage is TRBV19 and J usage is TRBJ1-1; 7 bases match TRBD1. Per the germline V gene, CDR1 is LNHDA and CDR2 is SQIVND (reference sequence). The CDR3 consists of 12 residues. With V trimmed by 7 bases and J by 4 bases, 3 bases remained unmatched. The CDR3 sequence is CASKRDSTEAFF. The DNA of the CDR3 is TGTGCCAGTAAGAGGGACAGCACTGAAGCTTTCTTT.

V is TRBV15 and J is TRBJ1-4, with a weak D call TRBD1 (6 bases). The germline V and J ends were trimmed by 0 bases and 3 bases, with 14 bases remaining between them. Germline V gene data show CDR1 as LNHNV and CDR2 as YYDKDF (reference sequence). This CDR3 spans 17 amino acids. The CDR3 DNA reads as TGTGCCACCAGCAGAGAAGGATGGGGGCGGGCTAATGAAAAACTGTTTTTT. Its protein product is CATSREGWGRANEKLFF.

This clone was recorded only once. The V and J genes are TRBV28 and TRBJ2-7, with TRBD2 as a possible D gene (5 bases). Germline V lookup: CDR1 MDHEN, CDR2 SYDVKM. Trimming shortened V by 3 bases and J by 9 bases, and 12 bases separated the two germline ends. The CDR3 covers 12 residues. Here the CDR3 DNA reads TGTGCCAGCAGTTTTCGAGGGTCGGGGCAGTACTTC. Amino acids: CASSFRGSGQYF.